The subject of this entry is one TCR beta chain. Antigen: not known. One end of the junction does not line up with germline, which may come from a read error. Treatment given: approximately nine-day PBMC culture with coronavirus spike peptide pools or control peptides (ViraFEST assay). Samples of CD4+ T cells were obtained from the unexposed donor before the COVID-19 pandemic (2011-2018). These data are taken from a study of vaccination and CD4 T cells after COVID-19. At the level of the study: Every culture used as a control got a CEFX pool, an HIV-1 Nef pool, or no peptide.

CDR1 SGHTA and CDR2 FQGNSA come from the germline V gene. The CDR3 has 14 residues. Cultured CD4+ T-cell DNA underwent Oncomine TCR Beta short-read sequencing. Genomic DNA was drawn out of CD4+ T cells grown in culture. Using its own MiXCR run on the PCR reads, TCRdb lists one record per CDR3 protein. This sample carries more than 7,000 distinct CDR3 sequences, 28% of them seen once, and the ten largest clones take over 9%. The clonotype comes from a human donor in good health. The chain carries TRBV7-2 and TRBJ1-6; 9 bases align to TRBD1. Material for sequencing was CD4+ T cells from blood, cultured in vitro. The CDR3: CASSYRTGVTPPHF. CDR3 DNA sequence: TGTGCCAGCAGCTACCGGACAGGGGTAACACCCCCCCACTTT.